This passage covers 30 T cell receptor beta chains from one sample sequenced in a study of blood T cell repertoires in COVID-19. TCRdb's table, derived via immunoSEQ multiplex PCR, lists solely in-frame clones and lacks some. The data contain around 60,000 clones, around 90% of them singletons. The sequencing sample was made of peripheral blood. The receptor source for this set is a human donor with active COVID-19. The donor label of this sample is uncertain.

This chain joins TRBV7-9 and TRBJ2-3, with D possibly being TRBD2 (6 bases). Looked up from germline, CDR1 is SEHNR and CDR2 is FQNEAQ (reference sequence). The length of the CDR3 is 15 residues. The V and J ends lost 4 bases and 11 bases respectively, with 22 bases between them. CDR3 nucleotide sequence: TGTGCCAGCAGCTCTCGACGGTCAGGCCGGGGAGGGCAGTATTTT. Translation: CASSSRRSGRGGQYF. The complete variable domain, with remaining parts taken from reference TRBV7-9 and TRBJ2-3, reads DTGVSQNPRHKITKRGQNVTFRCDPISEHNRLYWYRQTLGQGPEFLTYFQNEAQLEKSRLLSDRFSAERPKGSFSTLEIQRTEQGDSAMYLCASSSRRSGRGGQYFGPGTRLTVL.

The chain has TRBV9 and TRBJ2-1, with 7 bases that match TRBD2. CDR1 SGDLS and CDR2 YYNGEE come from the germline V gene. Trimming cost V 0 bases and J 7 bases; bases outside gene matches: 4. The CDR3 consists of 14 residues. CDR3 residues: CASSVELARNEQFF. The CDR3, as DNA: TGTGCCAGCAGCGTAGAACTAGCGCGGAATGAGCAGTTCTTC.

The gene calls are TRBV19 and TRBJ2-1; a possible D gene is TRBD1 (6 bases). CDR1 and CDR2 (germline): LNHDA, SQIVND (reference sequence). This CDR3 region has 17 residues. V was cut by 7 bases and J by 0 bases, with 19 bases left in between. CDR3 bases: TGTGCCAGTACCCCCAAGGGGGTCCAGAGCTCCTACAATGAGCAGTTCTTC. Translated: CASTPKGVQSSYNEQFF.

The chain carries TRBV5-6 and TRBJ2-7; D is undetermined. V lost 5 bases, J lost 2 bases, and 17 bases lay in between. The CDR3 extends over 15 amino acids. Germline V gives CDR1 SGHDT, CDR2 YYEEEE. Here the CDR3 reads CASSLGQTTTYEQYF. The CDR3, as DNA: TGTGCCAGCAGTCTTGGGCAGACCACCACCTACGAGCAGTACTTC.

J is TRBJ2-7 and V is TRBV6-5; maybe TRBD2 (5 bases). The ends were cut back, 4 bases at V and 1 base at J, with 14 bases in the middle. The CDR3 sequence is 15 residues long. Per germline, CDR1 MNHEY and CDR2 SVGAGI. In DNA form, the CDR3 reads TGTGCCAGCAGTTTAAGCCCCGGCGGGTCCTACGAGCAGTACTTC. Translation: CASSLSPGGSYEQYF.

The V and J genes are TRBV3-1 (or the pseudogene TRBV3-2) and TRBJ2-5, with TRBD1 as a possible D gene (6 bases). Germline CDR1 is LGHDT and CDR2 is YNNKEL (reference sequence). The CDR3 is made up of 16 amino acids. Trimming left V 0 bases short and J 0 bases short, with 11 bases between. The CDR3: CASSQEQGEYQETQYF. The CDR3 nucleotides read TGTGCCAGCAGCCAAGAACAGGGAGAGTACCAAGAGACCCAGTACTTC.

This clone was observed a handful of times. The chain couples TRBV7-9 to TRBJ2-7, with 9 nucleotides matching TRBD1. This CDR3 has 15 amino acids. The V gene end was trimmed by 5 bases and the J gene end by 1 base; junction bases not matched to a gene: 6. Germline values: CDR1 SEHNR, CDR2 FQNEAQ (reference sequence). CDR3 DNA: TGTGCCAGCAGCCTTACAGGGGGCAAATCCTACGAGCAGTACTTC. It yields the protein CASSLTGGKSYEQYF.

The J gene is TRBJ2-1, the V gene TRBV7-3, with D tentatively TRBD2 (6 bases). Germline V gene data show CDR1 as SGHTA and CDR2 as FQGTGA. CDR3 size: 15 residues. Trimming took off 3 bases at V and 1 base at J, with 10 bases between the two ends. This CDR3 is CASSFSGLSYNEQFF. CDR3 DNA sequence: TGTGCCAGCAGCTTTAGCGGACTTTCCTACAATGAGCAGTTCTTC. The full variable domain, its missing parts supplied by reference TRBV7-3 and TRBJ2-1, is GAGVSQTPSNKVTEKGKYVELRCDPISGHTALYWYRQSLGQGPEFLIYFQGTGAADDSGLPNDRFFAVRPEGSVSTLKIQRTERGDSAVYLCASSFSGLSYNEQFFGPGTRLTVL.

The V gene is TRBV9, the J gene TRBJ2-1; 10 positions match TRBD2. The CDR3 sequence is 15 residues long. V lost 0 bases and J lost 6; bases outside the gene matches: 3. Per germline, CDR1 SGDLS and CDR2 YYNGEE. The CDR3 DNA follows: TGTGCCAGCAGCGTAGAGGAGCGGGGGGGCAATGAGCAGTTCTTC. This translates into CASSVEERGGNEQFF.

In this sample, this clone turned up once. The chain has TRBV28 and TRBJ2-7; no reliable D call. This CDR3 is built from 11 residues. The V gene lost 6 bases and the J gene lost 7 bases, with 10 bases spanning the gap. CDR1 and CDR2 from the germline V gene are MDHEN and SYDVKM. In DNA form, the CDR3 reads TGTGCCAGCAGGGTTCAGGATGAGCAGTACTTC. Amino acid sequence: CASRVQDEQYF. The full variable domain, its missing parts supplied by reference TRBV28 and TRBJ2-7, is DVKVTQSSRYLVKRTGEKVFLECVQDMDHENMFWYRQDPGLGLRLIYFSYDVKMKEKGDIPEGYSVSREKKERFSLILESASTNQTSMYLCASRVQDEQYFGPGTRLTVT.

V is TRBV2 and J is TRBJ1-6; 8 bases line up with TRBD1. V lost 3 bases to trimming and J lost 10 bases; unmatched junction nucleotides: 5. The CDR3 has 14 residues. CDR1 SNHLY and CDR2 FYNNEI come from the germline V gene. The CDR3 protein is CASSDGQGNSPLHF. Written as DNA, the CDR3 is TGTGCCAGCAGTGACGGACAGGGCAACTCACCCCTCCACTTT.

The chain combines TRBV21-1 with TRBJ1-4; TRBD1 is taken as the D call from the table, unchecked against the DNA. TRBV21-1 is listed as a pseudogene. This CDR3 has 19 amino acids. The CDR3 DNA reads TGTGCCAGCAGCATTCAAACCGGGACAGCTTCTTCAACTAATGAAAAACTGTTTTTT. This codes for CASSIQTGTASSTNEKLFF.

J is TRBJ2-2 and V is TRBV5-1, with D possibly being TRBD2 (7 bases). Germline CDR1 is SGHRS and CDR2 is YFSETQ. Trimming removed 6 bases from V and 4 bases from J, with 13 bases in between. The CDR3 runs to 14 residues. CDR3 in amino acids: CASKAGAGTGELFF. In DNA form, the CDR3 reads TGCGCCAGCAAGGCGGGGGCGGGCACCGGGGAGCTGTTTTTT. Variable domain in full (rest from reference TRBV5-1 and TRBJ2-2): KAGVTQTPRYLIKTRGQQVTLSCSPISGHRSVSWYQQTPGQGLQFLFEYFSETQRNKGNFPGRFSGRQFSNSRSEMNVSTLELGDSALYLCASKAGAGTGELFFGEGSRLTVL.

This chain joins TRBV7-8 and TRBJ2-3; 16 nucleotides line up with TRBD2. The CDR3 covers 19 residues. The ends lost 1 base at V and 4 bases at J; junction bases unmatched: 8. Germline V lookup: CDR1 SGHVS, CDR2 FQNEAQ. The CDR3: CASSLDYTGTSGRADTQYF. CDR3 bases: TGTGCCAGCAGCTTAGATTACACCGGGACTAGCGGGAGGGCAGATACGCAGTATTTT.

The V call is TRBV24-1, the J call TRBJ2-7; 7 bases fit TRBD1. The germline V gene has CDR1 KGHDR and CDR2 SFDVKD. This CDR3 is 16 amino acids long. V was clipped by 4 bases and J by 3 bases; unmatched bases: 11. In DNA form, the CDR3 reads TGTGCCACCAGTGACCGCCGGGACAGTTTCATCTACGAGCAGTACTTC. Amino acid sequence: CATSDRRDSFIYEQYF.

The gene calls are TRBV28 and TRBJ1-3; 7 bases align to TRBD1. The germline CDR1 and CDR2 sequences are MDHEN and SYDVKM. V shed 5 bases, J shed 2 bases, and the junction held 9 bases outside the gene matches. The CDR3 extends over 16 amino acids. The CDR3 protein is CASSRTTGAPGNTIYF. The CDR3 DNA reads TGTGCCAGCAGTCGAACCACAGGGGCCCCTGGAAACACCATATATTTT.

This chain connects TRBV3-1 (or the pseudogene TRBV3-2) to TRBJ2-7; 8 nucleotides align to TRBD2. The CDR3 sequence is 11 residues long. Germline V lookup: CDR1 LGHDT, CDR2 YNNKEL (reference sequence). The junction had 2 bases not matched to a gene; V was cut back by 7 bases and J by 6 bases. The CDR3 nucleotides read TGTGCCAGCACTGCGGGGGGCGAGCAGTACTTC. Its translation: CASTAGGEQYF.

The chain uses TRBV27 and TRBJ2-1; 9 bases match TRBD1. The CDR3 sequence is 18 residues long. Germline trimming cut 5 bases from V and 4 bases from J; bases unmatched to any gene: 15. Germline V CDR1 and CDR2: MNHEY, SMNVEV (reference sequence). The CDR3 loop reads CASSTRKRTGGGYNEQFF. DNA of the CDR3: TGTGCCAGCAGTACCCGAAAGCGAACAGGGGGCGGTTACAATGAGCAGTTCTTC.

J is TRBJ2-3 and V is TRBV5-1; D is perhaps TRBD2 (6 bases). The CDR3 is made up of 15 amino acids. Germline assignment: CDR1 SGHRS and CDR2 YFSETQ. V dropped 2 bases and J dropped 2 bases, with 12 bases sitting between them. The CDR3 loop reads CASSFGQGLTDTQYF. CDR3 DNA sequence: TGCGCCAGCAGCTTCGGGCAGGGACTCACAGATACGCAGTATTTT.

The V gene is TRBV7-7, the J gene TRBJ2-2, with 9 bases lining up with TRBD1. This CDR3 is built from 15 residues. Trimming took 5 bases from V and 4 from J; bases not matched to a gene: 5. The germline gives CDR1 SSHAT, CDR2 FNYEAQ (reference sequence). The DNA of the CDR3 is TGTGCCAGCAGCGCGCAGACAGGGGGCACCGGGGAGCTGTTTTTT. Its protein is CASSAQTGGTGELFF.

The chain couples TRBV19 to TRBJ1-1; 9 positions agree with TRBD1. Germline V CDR1 and CDR2: LNHDA, SQIVND (reference sequence). The junction had 5 bases not matched to a gene; V was cut back by 7 bases and J by 5 bases. The CDR3 has 13 amino acids. In DNA, the CDR3 is TGTGCCAGTATTAACAGGGGGCGGACTGAAGCTTTCTTT. It encodes CASINRGRTEAFF.

Only one count was recorded for this clone. This sequence joins TRBV15 and TRBJ2-1; 10 bases line up with TRBD1. CDR3 length equals 17 residues. J was trimmed by 7 bases and V by 4 bases; bases with no gene match: 13. CDR1 LNHNV and CDR2 YYDKDF come from the germline V gene (reference sequence). The CDR3 nucleotides read TGTGCCACCAGCATCAGACCCGGGACAGGGGTTCTAAATGAGCAGTTCTTC. This encodes CATSIRPGTGVLNEQFF.

This clone was counted a single time. This chain uses TRBV21-1 with TRBJ2-3; no DNA check was done on the table's D call, TRBD2. TRBV21-1 has pseudogene status. This CDR3 has 19 amino acids. CDR3 nucleotide sequence: TGTGCCAGCAGCAAAGGGACTAGCGGAAGATATTCTAGCACAGATACGCAGTATTTT. Translated, it gives CASSKGTSGRYSSTDTQYF.

The gene calls are TRBV9 and TRBJ1-5; 9 positions match TRBD1. The CDR3 consists of 17 residues. V was pared by 2 bases and J by 6 bases, with 12 bases of the junction left unmatched. The germline V gene has CDR1 SGDLS and CDR2 YYNGEE. CDR3 DNA sequence: TGTGCCAGCAGCGTGACCCCAGAACAGGGGGCCGGTCAGCCCCAGCATTTT. Amino acids: CASSVTPEQGAGQPQHF. The entire variable domain, with the rest obtained from reference TRBV9 and TRBJ1-5, is as follows: DSGVTQTPKHLITATGQRVTLRCSPRSGDLSVYWYQQSLDQGLQFLIQYYNGEERAKGNILERFSAQQFPDLHSELNLSSLELGDSALYFCASSVTPEQGAGQPQHFGDGTRLSIL.

The genes are TRBV7-2 and TRBJ2-1, with 9 bases aligning to TRBD1. V lost 3 bases to trimming and J lost 4 bases; unmatched junction nucleotides: 4. This CDR3 comprises 15 residues. Germline lookup yields CDR1 SGHTA and CDR2 FQGNSA. The CDR3 is CASSFRQGGYNEQFF. As DNA, the CDR3 is TGTGCCAGCAGCTTCCGACAGGGGGGTTACAATGAGCAGTTCTTC.

This clone has only one observation. V is TRBV9 and J is TRBJ1-6, with 11 bases that match TRBD1. Germline lookup yields CDR1 SGDLS and CDR2 YYNGEE. V was pared by 3 bases and J by 13 bases, with 6 bases of the junction left unmatched. CDR3 length: 14 residues. Written as DNA, the CDR3 is TGTGCCAGCAGCGCCGGACAGGGGGCAAAGCCCCTCCACTTT. Translation gives CASSAGQGAKPLHF.

The J gene is TRBJ2-5, the V gene TRBV24-1; TRBD1 matches 9 bases. The V and J ends lost 0 bases and 4 bases, in that order; junction bases with no gene match: 2. Germline CDR1 reads KGHDR; CDR2 reads SFDVKD. The CDR3 is 15 residues long. CDR3 loop: CATSDLRTGAETQYF. The CDR3 DNA reads TGTGCCACCAGTGATTTGCGGACAGGGGCAGAGACCCAGTACTTC.

V and J are TRBV19 and TRBJ1-2; D perhaps matches TRBD1 (6 bases). The CDR3 contains 12 residues. Between the trimmed V and J ends, which lost 5 bases and 8 bases, there was a span of 12 bases. Germline values: CDR1 LNHDA, CDR2 SQIVND (reference sequence). CDR3 residues: CASSPGARGYTF. The CDR3 nucleotides are TGTGCCAGTAGTCCAGGGGCTCGGGGCTACACCTTC.

The chain recombines TRBV30 with TRBJ2-7; D remains unclear. CDR1 is GTSNPN, CDR2 SVGIG, per germline (reference sequence). The length of the CDR3 is 14 residues. The germline V and J ends were trimmed by 1 base and 0 bases, with 10 bases remaining between them. The chain's CDR3 is CAWSESSLSYEQYF. CDR3 coding DNA: TGTGCCTGGAGTGAATCCTCCCTCTCCTACGAGCAGTACTTC. The variable domain in full, with the rest retrieved from reference TRBV30 and TRBJ2-7, is SQTIHQWPATLVQPVGSPLSLECTVEGTSNPNLYWYRQAAGRGLQLLFYSVGIGQISSEVPQNLSASRPQDRQFILSSKKLLLSDSGFYLCAWSESSLSYEQYFGPGTRLTVT.

DNA for the CDR3: TGTGCCAGCAGCTTAAGCGGGAGGTTGGATACGCAGTATTTT. It codes for CASSLSGRLDTQYF. The chain couples TRBV13 to TRBJ2-3, with 9 bases fitting TRBD2. The V and J ends lost 2 bases and 6 bases, in that order; junction bases with no gene match: 3. Germline V gene sequence: CDR1 PRHDT, CDR2 FYEKMQ (reference sequence). The CDR3 totals 14 residues.